This record looks at one T cell receptor (beta chain) sequence and its context. The antigen is undetermined. This entry belongs to a study of cytomegalovirus exposure and HLA in healthy donors. A multiplex PCR was run with 60 Vbeta primers and 13 Jbeta primers. Repertoires were generated with immunoSEQ multiplex PCR, while TCRdb's copy carries only in-frame clones and drops some. The sample has approximately 170,000 clones, approximately 71% seen once. Study-wide results and caveats: A later analysis linked a missense variant in DCLRE1C to the trimming of TCR beta V and J genes. According to an earlier analysis, most TCR beta V segments yielded productive rearrangements about 90% or about 30% of the time.

Trimming took 4 bases from V and 2 from J, leaving 12 bases between them. The CDR3 runs 14 residues. Germline CDR1 and CDR2: SQVTM and ANQGSEA. V is TRBV29-1 and J is TRBJ2-1; maybe TRBD2 (5 bases). The source is a male donor in good health and CMV-seronegative. The sample taken for sequencing was PBMCs. The CDR3 DNA reads as TGCAGCGTTGGACTAAGTAGGACCTACAATGAGCAGTTCTTC. This sequence encodes CSVGLSRTYNEQFF.